The 27 T cell receptor beta chains in this list originate from one sample, sequenced in a study of T cells after yellow fever vaccination. TCRdb ran MiXCR on the 5' RACE reads and lists one entry per CDR3 protein. This sample has 25,000 to 30,000 distinct CDR3 sequences, with roughly 6% found just once. This material consisted of PBMCs, either bulk or a sorted T-cell subset (CD4+, CD8+, memory, or dextramer-sorted; not recorded which), taken on the day of the yellow fever booster vaccination. The receptor source for this set is a man between 25 and 39 years old who received the YFV17D yellow fever vaccine.

In this sample, this clonotype is medium-sized. The rearrangement links TRBV7-2 to TRBJ2-1; D remains unclear. V lost 3 bases and J lost 1, with 7 bases in between. The CDR3 contains 14 residues. Germline V gene lookup returns CDR1 SGHTA and CDR2 FQGNSA. The CDR3 nucleotides read TGTGCCAGCAGCTTGTTACCTTCCTACAATGAGCAGTTCTTC. This translates into CASSLLPSYNEQFF. Together with reference TRBV7-2 and TRBJ2-1, the CDR3 gives the full variable domain: GAGVSQSPSNKVTEKGKDVELRCDPISGHTALYWYRQSLGQGLEFLIYFQGNSAPDKSGLPSDRFSAERTGGSVSTLTIQRTQQEDSAVYLCASSLLPSYNEQFFGPGTRLTVL.

On this clonotype itself: Being one base from a much bigger clone, this may be a read error. V usage is TRBV24-1 and J usage is TRBJ2-2; 8 bases are shared with TRBD2. J gave up 4 bases and V 7 bases, and 7 bases lay outside the gene matches. CDR1 KGHDR and CDR2 SFDVKD come from the germline V gene. The CDR3 length is 15 residues. CDR3 coding DNA: TGTGCCACCAGGAGCGGGAGCCGGGTCACCGGGGAGCTGTTTTTT. Translated, it gives CATRSGSRVTGELFF.

The chain combines TRBV20-1 with TRBJ2-7, with a possible D match to TRBD1 (6 bases). The V end lost 2 bases, the J end lost 1 base, and 12 bases lay between the germline ends. There are 14 residues in the CDR3. From germline, CDR1 is DFQATT and CDR2 SNEGSKA (reference sequence). The CDR3 nucleotides are TGCAGTGCTAGAAACTGGGACAAGTCCTACGAGCAGTACTTC. This sequence encodes CSARNWDKSYEQYF.

This clonotype was counted ten times or more. This rearrangement joins TRBV7-2 to TRBJ1-1, with TRBD1 as a possible D gene (5 bases). Germline-derived CDR1 and CDR2 are SGHTA and FQGNSA. Trimming removed 5 bases from V and 7 bases from J, with 14 bases in between. CDR3 size: 13 residues. In nucleotides, the CDR3 is TGTGCCAGCAGCCCAGACGGGGGGGGTGAAGCTTTCTTT. Translating it yields CASSPDGGGEAFF.

This clonotype was seen at least ten times. The rearrangement joins TRBV7-2 to TRBJ1-5; no definite D call. Between the trimmed V and J ends, which lost 1 base and 4 bases, there was a span of 5 bases. The germline gives CDR1 SGHTA, CDR2 FQGNSA. The CDR3 length is 13 residues. CDR3 nucleotide sequence: TGTGCCAGCAGCTTAGGAGTAAATCAGCCCCAGCATTTT. This gives the protein CASSLGVNQPQHF. The complete variable domain, with remaining parts taken from reference TRBV7-2 and TRBJ1-5, reads GAGVSQSPSNKVTEKGKDVELRCDPISGHTALYWYRQSLGQGLEFLIYFQGNSAPDKSGLPSDRFSAERTGGSVSTLTIQRTQQEDSAVYLCASSLGVNQPQHFGDGTRLSIL.

This clonotype has ten or more counts. V is TRBV6-5 and J is TRBJ1-6, with 9 positions matching TRBD1. The V and J ends lost 10 bases and 10 bases, in that order; junction bases with no gene match: 5. Germline assignment: CDR1 MNHEY and CDR2 SVGAGI. The CDR3 sequence is 12 residues long. Written as DNA, the CDR3 is TGTGCCACGTCGGGGACAGGGTCACCCCTCCACTTT. Translated, it gives CATSGTGSPLHF.

This clonotype was seen ten or more times. V and J are TRBV3-1 and TRBJ2-5; 11 positions match TRBD2. The CDR3 runs to 17 residues. Germline loops: CDR1 LGHDT, CDR2 YNNKEL (reference sequence). With V trimmed by 3 bases and J by 2 bases, 8 bases remained unmatched. CDR3 sequence (DNA): TGTGCCAGCAGCCACACCACTAGCGGGAGTTGGCAAGAGACCCAGTACTTC. It encodes CASSHTTSGSWQETQYF.

The chain combines TRBV7-3 with TRBJ2-1, with D possibly matching TRBD2 (7 bases). Per the germline V gene, CDR1 is SGHTA and CDR2 is FQGTGA. The CDR3 covers 15 residues. With 3 bases removed from V and 7 bases from J, the gap between germline ends came to 16 bases. The CDR3 DNA follows: TGTGCCAGCAGCTTGGGGGCTAGCGGTGGGAATGAGCAGTTCTTC. This codes for CASSLGASGGNEQFF.

This clonotype showed up just a few times. CDR3 amino acids: CASSLGDRVYEQYF. The CDR3 coding sequence is TGCGCCAGCAGCTTGGGGGACAGGGTCTACGAGCAGTACTTC. The chain carries TRBV5-1 and TRBJ2-7, with 9 positions matching TRBD1. Germline assignment: CDR1 SGHRS and CDR2 YFSETQ. The CDR3 sequence is 14 residues long. The trim removed 0 bases at V and 3 bases at J, leaving 1 base unmatched.

The chain uses TRBV6-1 and TRBJ1-4, with D possibly TRBD1 on 5 matching bases. The CDR3 runs 18 residues. CDR1 and CDR2 (germline): MNHNS, SASEGT. The V gene lost 4 bases and the J gene lost 0 bases, with 18 bases spanning the gap. The CDR3 DNA follows: TGTGCCAGCAGTGGGGCAATGGGGCCACGGGCAACTAATGAAAAACTGTTTTTT. Protein sequence: CASSGAMGPRATNEKLFF.

This clonotype was detected only a few times. The chain links TRBV5-4 to TRBJ1-1; D call uncertain. Germline V gene data show CDR1 as SGHNT and CDR2 as YYREEE (reference sequence). The V and J ends lost 2 bases and 10 bases respectively, with 18 bases between them. The CDR3 length is 14 residues. CDR3 loop: CASSFEGPQWGAFF. As DNA, the CDR3 is TGTGCCAGCAGCTTCGAGGGCCCCCAGTGGGGAGCTTTCTTT.

Points on this clonotype: This clone may be a read error of a much larger clone one base away. The chain uses TRBV5-1 and TRBJ2-5, with 12 nucleotides matching TRBD2. The V gene end was trimmed by 4 bases and the J gene end by 5 bases; junction bases not matched to a gene: 9. From germline, CDR1 is SGHRS and CDR2 YFSETQ. CDR3 length: 16 amino acids. The CDR3 bases are TGCGCCAGCAGCGTTCGATCTAGCGGGAGGGATGAGACCCAGTACTTC. It specifies CASSVRSSGRDETQYF.

In this sample, this clonotype is medium-sized (0.01 to 0.1%). The chain links TRBV12-3 or TRBV12-4 to TRBJ2-1; D tentatively fits TRBD1 or TRBD2 (5 bases each). Trimming took 5 bases from V and 8 from J, leaving 10 bases between them. The CDR3 covers 12 residues. The CDR3 sequence: CASSPLGDEQFF. CDR3 DNA sequence: TGTGCCAGCAGTCCCCTGGGGGATGAGCAGTTCTTC.

This clonotype has ten or more counts. The chain employs TRBV28 and TRBJ2-3; TRBD2 agrees at 7 bases. The CDR3 is 15 residues long. The V gene end was trimmed by 8 bases and the J gene end by 1 base; junction bases not matched to a gene: 9. From germline, CDR1 is MDHEN and CDR2 SYDVKM. CDR3 nucleotides: TGTGCCAGCGGAGGGAGGGCTAGCGGCACAGATACGCAGTATTTT. Encoded protein: CASGGRASGTDTQYF.

This clonotype has a count of ten or more. This chain links TRBV3-1 with TRBJ2-5, with 9 bases aligning to TRBD2. This CDR3 comprises 17 residues. V dropped 0 bases and J dropped 0; count of bases not matched to a gene: 5. Germline lookup yields CDR1 LGHDT and CDR2 YNNKEL (reference sequence). The CDR3 sequence: CASSQDRLAGNQETQYF. The DNA of the CDR3 is TGTGCCAGCAGCCAAGATCGTCTAGCGGGAAACCAAGAGACCCAGTACTTC.

Ten or more counts support this clonotype. The chain links TRBV5-4 to TRBJ1-4; D is uncertain. Germline V gene sequence: CDR1 SGHNT, CDR2 YYREEE (reference sequence). The CDR3 spans 13 residues. V lost 3 bases and J 6 bases, leaving 9 bases between the germline ends. The CDR3 spells CASSSVGDEKLFF. CDR3 nucleotides: TGTGCCAGCAGCTCGGTCGGCGATGAAAAACTGTTTTTT.

The chain couples TRBV12-3 or TRBV12-4 to TRBJ2-3; TRBD2 agrees at 8 bases. This CDR3 region has 16 residues. J lost 1 base, V lost 1 base, and 4 bases had no gene match. This CDR3 is CASSLGLLAGTDTQYF. For the CDR3, the DNA is TGTGCCAGCAGTTTAGGTTTACTAGCGGGCACAGATACGCAGTATTTT.

This clonotype was seen only a few times. The chain recombines TRBV27 with TRBJ1-5; TRBD1 agrees at 8 bases. The CDR3 sequence is 18 residues long. The V gene's germline CDR1 is MNHEY and CDR2 SMNVEV (reference sequence). Losses at the gene ends were 5 bases for V and 4 bases for J; bases not matched to a gene: 16. The CDR3 nucleotides read TGTGCCAGCAGTCTTACCGCGACAGGGGCGGTAAGAAATCAGCCCCAGCATTTT. This gives the protein CASSLTATGAVRNQPQHF.

Many counts were recorded for this clonotype. This is likely a read error, given that the CDR3 carries no conserved phenylalanine or tryptophan at its end. Because the CDR3's place on the DNA is in doubt, the DNA is left out and the CDR3 is given as listed by TCRdb. The rearrangement joins TRBV24-1 to TRBJ2-7; no DNA check was done on the table's D call, TRBD1. CDR1 is KGHDR, CDR2 SFDVKD, per germline. The CDR3 is 10 residues long, counting both termini. The CDR3 spells CATSDVGQGL.

This clonotype was observed at least ten times. This chain uses TRBV20-1 with TRBJ2-3; D perhaps matches TRBD2 (5 bases). Between the trimmed V and J ends, which lost 8 bases and 7 bases, there was a span of 10 bases. Germline V CDR1 and CDR2: DFQATT, SNEGSKA (reference sequence). CDR3 length: 10 amino acids. For the CDR3, the DNA is TGCAGTCCGAGGGATTATACGCAGTATTTT. Protein product: CSPRDYTQYF.

This clonotype was counted only a few times. The rearrangement uses TRBV15 and TRBJ2-2; 10 nucleotides align to TRBD1. This CDR3 contains 15 residues. V gave up 6 bases and J gave up 6 bases; unmatched junction bases: 7. In germline, CDR1 is LNHNV, CDR2 YYDKDF (reference sequence). Here the CDR3 reads CATRNTGTGAGELFF. As DNA, the CDR3 is TGTGCCACCAGGAATACCGGGACAGGGGCCGGGGAGCTGTTTTTT.

This clonotype has at least ten counts. An end of the junction differs from the germline gene, which may be a read error. The rearrangement joins TRBV3-1 to TRBJ1-6, with D unresolved. There are 16 residues in the CDR3. Germline CDR1 is LGHDT and CDR2 is YNNKEL (reference sequence). The CDR3: CASSQAPGVHNSPLHF. The DNA for the CDR3 is TGTGCCAGCAGCCAGGCCCCTGGGGTGCATAACTCACCCCTCCACTTT.

This clonotype came up a few times. The gene calls are TRBV20-1 and TRBJ2-1; 13 bases align to TRBD2. This CDR3 contains 15 residues. Germline trimming cut 6 bases from V and 8 bases from J; bases unmatched to any gene: 10. Germline V CDR1 and CDR2: DFQATT, SNEGSKA (reference sequence). CDR3 nucleotide sequence: TGCAGTGCGCCCGGGACTAGCGGGATGAACCATGAGCAGTTCTTC. Translated: CSAPGTSGMNHEQFF.

This clonotype was picked up many times. This chain links TRBV15 with TRBJ2-5, with TRBD2 matching 7 bases. The J segment lost 5 bases and the V segment lost 7 bases, leaving 13 bases of the junction unmatched. CDR3 length: 15 residues. CDR1 is LNHNV, CDR2 YYDKDF, per germline (reference sequence). The CDR3 DNA follows: TGTGCCACCACCACCAGCGGCGGGAGTGGGGAGACCCAGTACTTC. This codes for CATTTSGGSGETQYF.

This clonotype was seen ten or more times. The J gene is TRBJ2-7, the V gene TRBV6-5; the D gene could be TRBD1 or TRBD2 (5 bases each). The germline V and J ends were trimmed by 0 bases and 0 bases, with 6 bases remaining between them. Germline V gene data show CDR1 as MNHEY and CDR2 as SVGAGI. The CDR3 contains 14 residues. CDR3 sequence: CASSYSRGSYEQYF. DNA of the CDR3: TGTGCCAGCAGTTACTCGAGGGGCTCCTACGAGCAGTACTTC.

The V and J genes are TRBV7-9 and TRBJ2-7; D assignment may be TRBD1 or TRBD2 (5 bases each). Germline V gene data show CDR1 as SEHNR and CDR2 as FQNEAQ (reference sequence). The V and J ends lost 5 bases and 7 bases respectively, with 18 bases between them. CDR3 size: 14 residues. The CDR3 DNA sequence: TGTGCCAGCAGCCGTCCTTCCGGGGCCAATGAGCAGTACTTC. Translated: CASSRPSGANEQYF.

This clonotype showed up many times. The chain is built from TRBV12-3 or TRBV12-4 and TRBJ2-7, with no clear D. This CDR3 comprises 12 residues. V lost 3 bases and J lost 7, with 10 bases in between. The CDR3 here is CASSLSPSEQYF. The CDR3 coding sequence is TGTGCCAGCAGTTTGTCACCGTCGGAGCAGTACTTC.